This paragraph covers one T cell receptor (beta chain) sequence. Antigen unknown. These data belong to a study of identical twins. Healthy Caucasian individuals made up all the donors. Template switching added a universal primer site, and cDNA bore unique molecular identifiers. TCRdb reprocessed the 5' RACE reads with MiXCR, giving one entry per CDR3 protein. The sample lists some 570,000 distinct CDR3 sequences; about a fifth were seen once. Notes on the study in general: Reduced insertions were recorded for abundant cord blood beta clonotypes, with no such pattern in memory repertoires.

The CDR3 is 16 residues long. Trimming shortened V by 1 base and J by 2 bases, and 11 bases separated the two germline ends. Germline V gene sequence: CDR1 ENHRY, CDR2 SYGVKD. The sample was also linked to a second study, of yellow fever vaccine responses in identical twins.

This TCR derives from a woman between 18 and 29 years old in good health. The chain joins TRBV10-3 to TRBJ2-2, with D hard to call. The sequenced sample consisted of CD4+ T cells sorted from blood. CDR3 protein: CAISEYPTRNTGELFF. The CDR3 DNA reads TGTGCCATCAGTGAGTACCCAACCCGAAACACCGGGGAGCTGTTTTTT.